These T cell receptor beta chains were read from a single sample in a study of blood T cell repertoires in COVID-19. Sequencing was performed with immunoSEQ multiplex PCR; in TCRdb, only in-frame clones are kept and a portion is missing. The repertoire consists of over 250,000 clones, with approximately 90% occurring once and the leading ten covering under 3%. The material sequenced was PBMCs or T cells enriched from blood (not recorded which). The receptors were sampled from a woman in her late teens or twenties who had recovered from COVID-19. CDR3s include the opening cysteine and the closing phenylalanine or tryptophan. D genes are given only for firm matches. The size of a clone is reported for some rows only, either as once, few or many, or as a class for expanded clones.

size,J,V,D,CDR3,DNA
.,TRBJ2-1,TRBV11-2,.,CASSPLLQGEQFF,TGTGCCAGCAGCCCCCTCTTGCAGGGAGAGCAGTTCTTC
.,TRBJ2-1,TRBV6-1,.,CASSEARRPTRSYNEQFF,TGTGCCAGCAGTGAAGCGAGACGGCCCACTAGGAGTTACAATGAGCAGTTCTTC
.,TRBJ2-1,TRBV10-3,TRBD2,CAISDEIGGGASSYNEQFF,TGTGCCATCAGTGATGAAATTGGCGGGGGGGCTTCCTCCTACAATGAGCAGTTCTTC
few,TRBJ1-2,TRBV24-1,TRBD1,CATSEGTGFGYTF,TGTGCCACCAGTGAAGGGACAGGCTTTGGCTACACCTTC
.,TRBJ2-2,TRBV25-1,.,CASIRDNTGELFF,TGTGCCAGCATCAGGGATAACACCGGGGAGCTGTTTTTT
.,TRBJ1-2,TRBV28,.,CASSLQGYGYTF,TGTGCCAGCAGTTTGCAGGGGTATGGCTACACCTTC
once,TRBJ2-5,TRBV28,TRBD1,CASSTGTVQETQYF,TGTGCCAGCAGCACCGGGACAGTTCAAGAGACCCAGTACTTC
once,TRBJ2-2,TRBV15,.,CATSTPGLSDTGELFF,TGTGCCACCAGCACACCAGGGCTTTCGGACACCGGGGAGCTGTTTTTT
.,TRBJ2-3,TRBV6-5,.,CASRYIEYTQYF,TGTGCCAGCAGGTATATAGAATATACGCAGTATTTT
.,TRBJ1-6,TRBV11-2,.,CASSSDGYNSPLHF,TGTGCCAGCAGCAGCGACGGTTATAATTCACCCCTCCACTTT
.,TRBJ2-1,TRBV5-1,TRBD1,CASSFGTGTSNEQFF,TGCGCCAGCAGCTTCGGGACAGGGACCAGCAATGAGCAGTTCTTC
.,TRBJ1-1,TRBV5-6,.,CASSISRGKVDTEAFF,TGTGCCAGCAGCATATCCCGGGGAAAGGTAGACACTGAAGCTTTCTTT
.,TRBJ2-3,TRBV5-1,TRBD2,CASSRSGDSTDTQYF,TGCGCCAGCAGTCGTAGCGGGGATTCCACAGATACGCAGTATTTT
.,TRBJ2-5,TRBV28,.,CASSLQAGTQYF,TGTGCCAGCAGTTTACAGGCGGGGACCCAGTACTTC
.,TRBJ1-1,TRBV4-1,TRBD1,CASSQGPGRSRGTEAFF,TGCGCCAGCAGCCAAGGTCCGGGACGCAGCAGGGGGACTGAAGCTTTCTTT
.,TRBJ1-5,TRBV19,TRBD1,CASSSDRGIQPQHF,TGTGCCAGTAGTTCCGACAGGGGGATTCAGCCCCAGCATTTT
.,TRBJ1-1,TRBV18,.,CASSPQGWNTEAFF,TGTGCCAGCTCACCCCAGGGGTGGAACACTGAAGCTTTCTTT
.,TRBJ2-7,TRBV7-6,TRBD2,CASSLGLSGASYEQYF,TGTGCCAGCAGCCTAGGACTCAGCGGGGCCTCCTACGAGCAGTACTTC
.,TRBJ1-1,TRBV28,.,CASRRTRDQWWTEAFF,TGTGCCAGTAGAAGGACCAGGGATCAATGGTGGACTGAAGCTTTCTTT
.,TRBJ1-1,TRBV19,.,CASSITGGVEAFF,TGTGCCAGTAGTATAACGGGGGGGGTTGAAGCTTTCTTT
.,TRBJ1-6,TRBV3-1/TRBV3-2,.,CASSPPGNNSPLHF,TGTGCCAGCAGCCCCCCCGGGAACAATTCACCCCTCCACTTT
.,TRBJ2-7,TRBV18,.,CASSKAGSGESEQYF,TGTGCCAGCTCCAAGGCGGGCTCGGGGGAGTCCGAGCAGTACTTC
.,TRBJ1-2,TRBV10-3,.,CAISGNERANYGYTF,TGTGCCATCAGTGGTAATGAGAGGGCTAACTATGGCTACACCTTC
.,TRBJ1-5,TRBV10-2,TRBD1,CASSDPGQGEGQPQHF,TGCGCCAGCAGTGATCCGGGACAGGGGGAGGGACAGCCCCAGCATTTT
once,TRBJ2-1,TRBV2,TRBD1,CASRNLGQGLYNEQFF,TGTGCCAGCAGAAACTTGGGACAGGGCTTATACAATGAGCAGTTCTTC
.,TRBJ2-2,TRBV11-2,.,CASSYIPGITGELFF,TGTGCCAGCAGCTATATACCCGGGATAACCGGGGAGCTGTTTTTT
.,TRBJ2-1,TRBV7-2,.,CASNPMRQKVDEQFF,TGTGCCAGCAACCCAATGCGACAGAAAGTAGATGAGCAGTTCTTC
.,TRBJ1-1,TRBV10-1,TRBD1,CASSTDRGGNTEAFF,TGCGCCAGCAGTACCGACAGGGGCGGAAACACTGAAGCTTTCTTT
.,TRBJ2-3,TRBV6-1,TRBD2,CASSEMEAGGSTDTQYF,TGTGCCAGCAGTGAAATGGAAGCGGGGGGTAGCACAGATACGCAGTATTTT
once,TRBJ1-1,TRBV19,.,CASSTVSLNTEAFF,TGTGCCAGTAGTACAGTCAGTTTGAACACTGAAGCTTTCTTT
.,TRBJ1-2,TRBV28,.,CASSLYRDGYTF,TGTGCCAGCAGCCTTTACAGGGATGGCTACACCTTC
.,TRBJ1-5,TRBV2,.,CASTDSNSNQPQHF,TGTGCCAGCACGGACAGTAATAGCAATCAGCCCCAGCATTTT
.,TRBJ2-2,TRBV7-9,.,CASSLGNYGKPNTGELFF,TGTGCCAGCAGCTTAGGAAATTACGGGAAACCAAACACCGGGGAGCTGTTTTTT
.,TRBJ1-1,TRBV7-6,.,CASSSTRTLNTEAFF,TGTGCCAGCAGCAGCACTCGGACACTGAACACTGAAGCTTTCTTT
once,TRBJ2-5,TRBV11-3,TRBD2,CASSPGTSGGETQYF,TGTGCCAGCAGCCCAGGGACTAGCGGGGGAGAGACCCAGTACTTC
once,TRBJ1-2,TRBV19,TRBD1,CASTREQGWGGYTF,TGTGCCAGTACCCGAGAACAGGGGTGGGGCGGCTACACCTTC
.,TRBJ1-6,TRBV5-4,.,CASSSTGYNSPLHF,TGTGCCAGCAGCTCGACAGGATATAATTCACCCCTCCACTTT
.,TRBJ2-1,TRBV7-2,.,CASSFVASNEQFF,TGTGCCAGCAGCTTTGTTGCTAGCAATGAGCAGTTCTTC
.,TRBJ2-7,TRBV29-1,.,CSVARDRTYEQYF,TGCAGCGTTGCTAGAGACAGAACCTACGAGCAGTACTTC
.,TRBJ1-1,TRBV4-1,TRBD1,CASSPWDSRSAFF,TGCGCCAGCAGCCCCTGGGACAGTCGTTCAGCTTTCTTT
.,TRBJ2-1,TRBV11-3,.,CASSLAADYNEQFF,TGTGCCAGCAGCTTAGCAGCGGACTACAATGAGCAGTTCTTC
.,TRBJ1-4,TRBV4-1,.,CASSQVSWTKNEKLFF,TGCGCCAGCAGCCAAGTATCGTGGACAAAGAATGAAAAACTGTTTTTT